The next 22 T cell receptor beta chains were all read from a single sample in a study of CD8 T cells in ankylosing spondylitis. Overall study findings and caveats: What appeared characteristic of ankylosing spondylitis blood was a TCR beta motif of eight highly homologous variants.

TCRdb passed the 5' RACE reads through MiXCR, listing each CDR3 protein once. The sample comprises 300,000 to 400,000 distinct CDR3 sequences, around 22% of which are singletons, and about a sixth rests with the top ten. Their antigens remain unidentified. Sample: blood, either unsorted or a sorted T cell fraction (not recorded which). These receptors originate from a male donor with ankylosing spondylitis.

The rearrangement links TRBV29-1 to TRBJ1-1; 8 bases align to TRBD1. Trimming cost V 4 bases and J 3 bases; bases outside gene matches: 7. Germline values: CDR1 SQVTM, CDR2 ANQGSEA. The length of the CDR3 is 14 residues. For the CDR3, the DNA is TGCAGCGTTGGCAGACAGGGGAGCTACACTGAAGCTTTCTTT. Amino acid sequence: CSVGRQGSYTEAFF.

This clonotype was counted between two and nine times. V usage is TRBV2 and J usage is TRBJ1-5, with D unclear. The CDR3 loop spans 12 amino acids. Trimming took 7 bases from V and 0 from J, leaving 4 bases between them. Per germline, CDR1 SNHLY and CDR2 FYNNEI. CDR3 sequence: CASTSSNQPQHF. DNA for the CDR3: TGTGCCAGCACAAGTAGCAATCAGCCCCAGCATTTT.

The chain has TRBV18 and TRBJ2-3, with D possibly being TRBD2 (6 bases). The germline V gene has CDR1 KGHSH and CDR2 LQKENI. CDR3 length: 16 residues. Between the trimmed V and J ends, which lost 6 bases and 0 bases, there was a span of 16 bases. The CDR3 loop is CASSRTRDSSTDTQYF. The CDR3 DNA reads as TGTGCCAGCTCGCGGACGCGGGACTCAAGCACAGATACGCAGTATTTT.

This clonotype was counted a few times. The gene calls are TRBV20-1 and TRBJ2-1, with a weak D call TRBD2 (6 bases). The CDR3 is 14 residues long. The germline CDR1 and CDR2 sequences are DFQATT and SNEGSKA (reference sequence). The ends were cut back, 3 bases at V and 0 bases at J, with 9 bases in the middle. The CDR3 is CSAREGRSYNEQFF. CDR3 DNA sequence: TGCAGTGCTAGGGAGGGCCGCTCCTACAATGAGCAGTTCTTC.

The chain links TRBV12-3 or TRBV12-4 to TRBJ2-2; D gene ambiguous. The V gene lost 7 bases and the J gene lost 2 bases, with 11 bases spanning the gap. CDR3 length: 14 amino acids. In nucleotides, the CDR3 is TGTGCCAGCAACGAGGCGGCTAACACCGGGGAGCTGTTTTTT. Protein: CASNEAANTGELFF.

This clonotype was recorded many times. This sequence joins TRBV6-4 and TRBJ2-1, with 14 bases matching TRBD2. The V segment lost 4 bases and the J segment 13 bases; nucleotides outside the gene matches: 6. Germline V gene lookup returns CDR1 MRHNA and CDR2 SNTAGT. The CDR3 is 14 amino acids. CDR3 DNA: TGTGCCAGCAGTGCCAGACTAGCGGGAGGGCCTCAGTTCTTC. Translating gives CASSARLAGGPQFF.

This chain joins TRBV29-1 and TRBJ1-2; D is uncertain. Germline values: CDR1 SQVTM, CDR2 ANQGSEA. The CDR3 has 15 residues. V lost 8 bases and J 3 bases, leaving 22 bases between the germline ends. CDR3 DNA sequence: TGCAGCTGTGCCCCTCGACCGGATTTTTACTATGGCTACACCTTC. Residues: CSCAPRPDFYYGYTF. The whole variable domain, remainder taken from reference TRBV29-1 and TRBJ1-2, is SAVISQKPSRDICQRGTSLTIQCQVDSQVTMMFWYRQQPGQSLTLIATANQGSEATYESGFVIDKFPISRPNLTFSTLTVSNMSPEDSSIYLCSCAPRPDFYYGYTFGSGTRLTVV.

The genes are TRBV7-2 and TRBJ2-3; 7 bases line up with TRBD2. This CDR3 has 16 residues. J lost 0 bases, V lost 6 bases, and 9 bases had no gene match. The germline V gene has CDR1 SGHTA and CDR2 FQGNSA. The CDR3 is CASRTRGGSSTDTQYF. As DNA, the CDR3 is TGTGCCAGCAGAACCCGCGGGGGTTCTAGCACAGATACGCAGTATTTT.

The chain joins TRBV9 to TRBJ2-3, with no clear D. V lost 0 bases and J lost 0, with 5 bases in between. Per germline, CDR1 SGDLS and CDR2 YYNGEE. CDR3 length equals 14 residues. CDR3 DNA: TGTGCCAGCAGCGTAGACCCTAGCACAGATACGCAGTATTTT. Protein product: CASSVDPSTDTQYF.

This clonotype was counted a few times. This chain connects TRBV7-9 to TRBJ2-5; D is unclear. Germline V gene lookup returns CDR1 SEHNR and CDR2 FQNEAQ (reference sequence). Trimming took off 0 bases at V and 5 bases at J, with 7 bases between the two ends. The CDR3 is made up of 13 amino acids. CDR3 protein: CASSLANGETQYF. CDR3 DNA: TGTGCCAGCAGCTTAGCCAACGGGGAGACCCAGTACTTC.

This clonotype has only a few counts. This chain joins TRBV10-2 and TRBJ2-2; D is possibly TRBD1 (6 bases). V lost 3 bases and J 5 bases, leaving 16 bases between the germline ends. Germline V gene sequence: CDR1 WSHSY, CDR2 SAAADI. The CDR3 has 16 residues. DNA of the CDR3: TGCGCCAGCAGTGATCCCTCCGACAGGCTGACCGGGGAGCTGTTTTTT. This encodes CASSDPSDRLTGELFF.

CDR3 in DNA: TGTGCCAGCAGTTTAACCAGGGGGTGGGCAGATACGCAGTATTTT. Its translation: CASSLTRGWADTQYF. The rearrangement uses TRBV12-3 or TRBV12-4 and TRBJ2-3, with 7 nucleotides matching TRBD1. This CDR3 region has 15 residues. Unmatched junction bases numbered 6, after V lost 2 bases and J lost 4 bases.

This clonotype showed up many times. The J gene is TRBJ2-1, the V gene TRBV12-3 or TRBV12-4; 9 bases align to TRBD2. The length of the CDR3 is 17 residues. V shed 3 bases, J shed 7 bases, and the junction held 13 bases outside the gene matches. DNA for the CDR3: TGTGCCAGCAGTTTCGGACTCAGCGGGAGGAACAAAAATGAGCAGTTCTTC. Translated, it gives CASSFGLSGRNKNEQFF.

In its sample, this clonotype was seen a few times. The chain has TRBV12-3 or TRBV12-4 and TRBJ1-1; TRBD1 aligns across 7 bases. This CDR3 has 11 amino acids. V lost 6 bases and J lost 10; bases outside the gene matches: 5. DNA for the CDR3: TGTGCCAGCAGCTCGACAGGGAGAGCTTTCTTT. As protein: CASSSTGRAFF.

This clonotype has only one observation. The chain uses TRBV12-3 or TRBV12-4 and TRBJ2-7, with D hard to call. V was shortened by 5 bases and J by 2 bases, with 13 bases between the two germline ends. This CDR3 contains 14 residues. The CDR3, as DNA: TGTGCCAGCAGTCTCGTAAGGAGCGCCTACGAGCAGTACTTC. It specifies CASSLVRSAYEQYF.

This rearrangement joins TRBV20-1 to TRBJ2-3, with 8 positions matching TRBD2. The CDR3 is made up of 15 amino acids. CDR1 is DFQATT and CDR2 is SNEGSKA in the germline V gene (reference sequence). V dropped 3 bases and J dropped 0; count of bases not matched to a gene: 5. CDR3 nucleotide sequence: TGCAGTGCTAGCCCTAGCGGGTCCAGCACAGATACGCAGTATTTT. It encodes CSASPSGSSTDTQYF.

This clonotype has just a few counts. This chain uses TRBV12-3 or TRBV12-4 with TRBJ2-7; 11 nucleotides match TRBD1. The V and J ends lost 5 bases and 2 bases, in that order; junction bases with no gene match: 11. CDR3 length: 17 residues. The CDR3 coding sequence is TGTGCCAGCAGTAGCGATTTCGGGACAGGGGGAACCTACGAGCAGTACTTC. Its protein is CASSSDFGTGGTYEQYF.

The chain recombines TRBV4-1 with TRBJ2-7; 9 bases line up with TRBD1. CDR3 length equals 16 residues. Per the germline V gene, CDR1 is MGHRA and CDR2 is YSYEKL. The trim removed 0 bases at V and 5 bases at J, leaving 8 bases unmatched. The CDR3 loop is CASSQEVGDRADEQYF. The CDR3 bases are TGCGCCAGCAGCCAAGAAGTGGGGGACAGGGCCGACGAGCAGTACTTC.

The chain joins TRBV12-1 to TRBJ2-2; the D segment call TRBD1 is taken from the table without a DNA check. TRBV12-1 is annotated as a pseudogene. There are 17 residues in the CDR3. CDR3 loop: CASSLYLGTGGPGELFF. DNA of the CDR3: TGTGCCAGCAGCTTGTACCTCGGGACAGGGGGTCCCGGGGAGCTGTTTTTT.

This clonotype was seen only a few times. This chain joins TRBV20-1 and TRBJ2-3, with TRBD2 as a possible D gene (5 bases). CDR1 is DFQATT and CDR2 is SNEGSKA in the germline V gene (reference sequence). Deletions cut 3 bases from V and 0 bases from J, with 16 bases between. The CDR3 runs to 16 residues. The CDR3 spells CSASLLLAKSTDTQYF. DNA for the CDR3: TGCAGTGCTAGCCTCCTCCTAGCAAAAAGCACAGATACGCAGTATTTT.

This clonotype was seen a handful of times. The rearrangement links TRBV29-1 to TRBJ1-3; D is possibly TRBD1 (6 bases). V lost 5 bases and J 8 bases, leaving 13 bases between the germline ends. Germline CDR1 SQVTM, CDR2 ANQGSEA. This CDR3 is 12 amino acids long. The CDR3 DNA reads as TGCAGCGTTATCCGTCAGGGGCACACCATATATTTT. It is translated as CSVIRQGHTIYF.

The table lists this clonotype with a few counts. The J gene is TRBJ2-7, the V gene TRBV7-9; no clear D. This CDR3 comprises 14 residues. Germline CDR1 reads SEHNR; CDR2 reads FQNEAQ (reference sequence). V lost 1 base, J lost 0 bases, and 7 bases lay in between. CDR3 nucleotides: TGTGCCAGCAGCTTAGAGGGTCACTCCTACGAGCAGTACTTC. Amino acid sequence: CASSLEGHSYEQYF.